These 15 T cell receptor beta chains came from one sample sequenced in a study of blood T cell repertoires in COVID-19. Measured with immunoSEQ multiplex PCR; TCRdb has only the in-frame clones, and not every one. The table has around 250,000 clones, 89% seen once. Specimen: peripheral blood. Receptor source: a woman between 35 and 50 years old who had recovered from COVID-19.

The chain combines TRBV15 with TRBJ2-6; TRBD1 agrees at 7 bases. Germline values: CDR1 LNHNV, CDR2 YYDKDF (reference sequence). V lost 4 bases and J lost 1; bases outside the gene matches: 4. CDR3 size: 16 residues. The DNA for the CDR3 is TGTGCCACCAGCACCCGGACAGGATCTGGGGCCAACGTCCTGACTTTC. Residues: CATSTRTGSGANVLTF.

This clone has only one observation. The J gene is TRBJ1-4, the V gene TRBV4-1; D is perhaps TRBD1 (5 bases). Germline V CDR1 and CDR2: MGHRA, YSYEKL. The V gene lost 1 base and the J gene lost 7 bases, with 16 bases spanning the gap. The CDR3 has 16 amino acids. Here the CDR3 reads CASSQVHDSSSEKLFF. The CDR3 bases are TGCGCCAGCAGCCAAGTTCATGACAGTTCATCTGAAAAACTGTTTTTT.

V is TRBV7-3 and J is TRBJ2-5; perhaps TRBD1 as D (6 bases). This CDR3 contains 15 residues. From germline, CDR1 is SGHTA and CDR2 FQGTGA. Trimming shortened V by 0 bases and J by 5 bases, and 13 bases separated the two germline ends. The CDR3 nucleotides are TGTGCCAGCAGCTTAACCGTCAGGGGAGTCGAGACCCAGTACTTC. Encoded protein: CASSLTVRGVETQYF. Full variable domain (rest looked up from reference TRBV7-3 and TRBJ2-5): GAGVSQTPSNKVTEKGKYVELRCDPISGHTALYWYRQSLGQGPEFLIYFQGTGAADDSGLPNDRFFAVRPEGSVSTLKIQRTERGDSAVYLCASSLTVRGVETQYFGPGTRLLVL.

CDR3 loop: CASSLPGQSGNTGELFF. CDR3 DNA: TGTGCCAGCAGCCTACCAGGACAGTCCGGGAACACCGGGGAGCTGTTTTTT. V and J are TRBV7-3 and TRBJ2-2; TRBD1 might be the D (6 bases). This CDR3 comprises 17 residues. From germline, CDR1 is SGHTA and CDR2 FQGTGA. Trimming removed 5 bases from V and 1 base from J, with 17 bases in between.

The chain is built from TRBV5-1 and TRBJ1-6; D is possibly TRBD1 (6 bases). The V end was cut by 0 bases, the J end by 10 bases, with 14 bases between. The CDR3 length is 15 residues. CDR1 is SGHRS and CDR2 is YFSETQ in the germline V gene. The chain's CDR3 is CASSLVAGVPSPLHF. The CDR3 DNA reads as TGCGCCAGCAGCTTGGTGGCAGGGGTCCCATCACCCCTCCACTTT.

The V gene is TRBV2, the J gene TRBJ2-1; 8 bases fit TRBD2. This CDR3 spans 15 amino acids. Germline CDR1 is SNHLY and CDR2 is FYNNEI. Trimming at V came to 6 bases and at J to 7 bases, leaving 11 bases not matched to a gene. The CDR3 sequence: CASRVSGMARNEQFF. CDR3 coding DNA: TGTGCCAGCAGAGTTAGCGGGATGGCTAGGAATGAGCAGTTCTTC.

In nucleotides, the CDR3 is TGTGCCAGCAGCACTAGCGGTCCCTACGAGCAGTACTTC. This gives the protein CASSTSGPYEQYF. The gene calls are TRBV6-5 and TRBJ2-7; 8 positions match TRBD2. This CDR3 is 13 amino acids long. Germline V gives CDR1 MNHEY, CDR2 SVGAGI. V dropped 6 bases and J dropped 2; count of bases not matched to a gene: 3.

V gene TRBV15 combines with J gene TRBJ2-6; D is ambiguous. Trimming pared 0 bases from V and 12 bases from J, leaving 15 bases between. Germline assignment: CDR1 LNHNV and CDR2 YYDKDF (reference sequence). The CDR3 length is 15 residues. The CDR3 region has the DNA TGTGCCACCAGCAGAGATCGACACCCCCAGACCGTCCTGACTTTC. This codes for CATSRDRHPQTVLTF.

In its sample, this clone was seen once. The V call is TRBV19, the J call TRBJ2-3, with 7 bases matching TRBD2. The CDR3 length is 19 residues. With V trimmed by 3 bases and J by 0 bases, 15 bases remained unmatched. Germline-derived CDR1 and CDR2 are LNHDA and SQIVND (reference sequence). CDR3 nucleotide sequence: TGTGCCAGTAGTATCTCTCCCAGCGGGATGGGCCCTAGCACAGATACGCAGTATTTT. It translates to CASSISPSGMGPSTDTQYF.

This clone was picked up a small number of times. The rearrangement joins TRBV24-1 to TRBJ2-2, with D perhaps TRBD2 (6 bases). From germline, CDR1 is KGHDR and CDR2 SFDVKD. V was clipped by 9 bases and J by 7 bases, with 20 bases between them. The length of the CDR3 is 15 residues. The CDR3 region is CATAGFGTAGGELFF. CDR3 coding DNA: TGTGCCACCGCGGGATTCGGAACTGCAGGCGGGGAGCTGTTTTTT.

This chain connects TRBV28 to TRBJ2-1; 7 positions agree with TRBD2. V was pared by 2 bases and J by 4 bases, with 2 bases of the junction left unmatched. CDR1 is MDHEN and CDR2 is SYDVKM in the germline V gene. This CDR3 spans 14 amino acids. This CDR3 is CASSLGLEYNEQFF. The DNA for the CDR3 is TGTGCCAGCAGTTTAGGACTAGAGTACAATGAGCAGTTCTTC.

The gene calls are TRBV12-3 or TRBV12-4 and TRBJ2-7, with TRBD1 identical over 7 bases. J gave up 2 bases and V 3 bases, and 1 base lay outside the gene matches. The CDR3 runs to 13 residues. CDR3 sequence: CASSFGTAYEQYF. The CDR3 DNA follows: TGTGCCAGCAGTTTTGGGACAGCCTACGAGCAGTACTTC.

Here the CDR3 reads CASSLAVGGGGDEQFF. In DNA form, the CDR3 reads TGCGCCAGCAGCTTGGCCGTTGGTGGAGGGGGCGATGAGCAGTTCTTC. The V and J genes are TRBV5-1 and TRBJ2-1; D possibly corresponds to TRBD1 (7 bases). Germline values: CDR1 SGHRS, CDR2 YFSETQ. Trimming took off 0 bases at V and 8 bases at J, with 18 bases between the two ends. There are 16 residues in the CDR3.

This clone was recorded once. The CDR3 spells CASSYPGLAGGRYEQFF. The CDR3 DNA follows: TGTGCCAGCAGCTACCCGGGACTAGCGGGAGGGCGGTATGAGCAGTTCTTC. The rearrangement uses TRBV7-2 and TRBJ2-1; 16 nucleotides line up with TRBD2. In germline, CDR1 is SGHTA, CDR2 FQGNSA. The CDR3 has 17 amino acids. Unmatched junction bases numbered 8, after V lost 4 bases and J lost 8 bases.

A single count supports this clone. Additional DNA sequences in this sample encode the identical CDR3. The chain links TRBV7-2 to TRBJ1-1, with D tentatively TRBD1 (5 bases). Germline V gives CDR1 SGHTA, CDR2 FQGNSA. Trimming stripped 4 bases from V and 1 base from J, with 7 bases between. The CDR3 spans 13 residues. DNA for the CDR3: TGTGCCAGCAGCTCGCAGGGGAACACTGAAGCTTTCTTT. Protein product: CASSSQGNTEAFF.